Each of the 15 T cell receptor beta chains below was sequenced from the same sample in a study of cytomegalovirus exposure and HLA in healthy donors. Use of 60 Vbeta and 13 Jbeta primers characterized the PCR. Using immunoSEQ multiplex PCR, the repertoire was profiled, and TCRdb retains in-frame clones only, with some absent. The repertoire has fewer than 150,000 clones, 80% of them found once; the top ten carry around 9.5%. The specimen was PBMCs. The receptor set was obtained from a female donor in good health and CMV-seropositive.

The chain joins TRBV7-2 to TRBJ2-5; 8 bases fit TRBD1. V trimming: 5 bases; J trimming: 4 bases; junction bases outside the gene matches: 6. The germline V gene encodes CDR1 SGHTA and CDR2 FQGNSA. This CDR3 has 14 amino acids. CDR3: CASSRGQVPETQYF. CDR3 nucleotides: TGTGCCAGCAGCCGGGGACAGGTCCCAGAGACCCAGTACTTC.

On this clone: The sample contains more than one DNA sequence encoding this CDR3. The V call is TRBV29-1, the J call TRBJ2-7, with 7 bases fitting TRBD2. Per germline, CDR1 SQVTM and CDR2 ANQGSEA. The CDR3 has 12 amino acids. V was clipped by 4 bases and J by 4 bases; unmatched bases: 4. The CDR3: CSVASSGYEQYF. DNA of the CDR3: TGCAGCGTTGCGTCTAGCGGATACGAGCAGTACTTC.

V usage is TRBV6-5 and J usage is TRBJ1-2, with TRBD1 identical over 7 bases. The CDR3 is made up of 13 amino acids. J was trimmed by 8 bases and V by 2 bases; bases with no gene match: 5. CDR1 is MNHEY and CDR2 is SVGAGI in the germline V gene. In DNA form, the CDR3 reads TGTGCCAGCAGTTACCGCCAGGGGGGCGGCTACACCTTC. The encoded protein is CASSYRQGGGYTF.

The chain has TRBV18 and TRBJ1-1; 7 bases map to TRBD1. The germline V gene has CDR1 KGHSH and CDR2 LQKENI. CDR3 length: 14 amino acids. J lost 5 bases, V lost 5 bases, and 8 bases had no gene match. This CDR3 reads CASSSTGQATEAFF. CDR3 bases: TGTGCCAGCTCATCGACCGGACAGGCGACTGAAGCTTTCTTT.

Only one count was recorded for this clone. The CDR3 DNA sequence: TGCGCCAGCAGTGAGAGGGACACCGAGCAGTACTTC. The encoded protein is CASSERDTEQYF. The rearrangement links TRBV10-1 to TRBJ2-7, with a weak D call TRBD1 (6 bases). The CDR3 spans 12 residues. Germline CDR1 WNHNN, CDR2 SYGVQD (reference sequence). The germline V and J ends were trimmed by 2 bases and 6 bases, with 8 bases remaining between them.

The rearrangement joins TRBV18 to TRBJ2-7; D is perhaps TRBD2 (6 bases). The germline V gene has CDR1 KGHSH and CDR2 LQKENI. The CDR3 consists of 13 residues. V was shortened by 5 bases and J by 2 bases, with 10 bases between the two germline ends. CDR3 nucleotide sequence: TGTGCCAGCTCAGGGGGACTTACCTACGAGCAGTACTTC. Translating it yields CASSGGLTYEQYF. The full variable domain, with the rest looked up from reference TRBV18 and TRBJ2-7, is NAGVMQNPRHLVRRRGQEARLRCSPMKGHSHVYWYRQLPEEGLKFMVYLQKENIIDESGMPKERFSAEFPKEGPSILRIQQVVRGDSAAYFCASSGGLTYEQYFGPGTRLTVT.

J is TRBJ1-2 and V is TRBV2; TRBD1 aligns across 7 bases. CDR3 size: 15 residues. With 0 bases clipped from V and 4 bases from J, the junction kept 5 bases outside the gene matches. Germline CDR1 and CDR2: SNHLY and FYNNEI. The CDR3 loop is CASSEASRQGYGYTF. The DNA for the CDR3 is TGTGCCAGCAGTGAAGCGTCGAGACAGGGCTATGGCTACACCTTC. The variable domain in full, completed from reference TRBV2 and TRBJ1-2, reads EPEVTQTPSHQVTQMGQEVILRCVPISNHLYFYWYRQILGQKVEFLVSFYNNEISEKSEIFDDQFSVERPDGSNFTLKIRSTKLEDSAMYFCASSEASRQGYGYTFGSGTRLTVV.

The gene calls are TRBV27 and TRBJ2-7; a weak D match, TRBD1 (6 bases). The CDR3 is 14 residues long. The V gene's germline CDR1 is MNHEY and CDR2 SMNVEV (reference sequence). V was shortened by 0 bases and J by 3 bases, with 9 bases between the two germline ends. In DNA form, the CDR3 reads TGTGCCAGCAGTTTATCCGGACAGCACTACGAGCAGTACTTC. It encodes CASSLSGQHYEQYF.

The chain has TRBV12-5 and TRBJ2-2; TRBD1 might be the D (6 bases). Trimming took 5 bases from V and 2 from J, leaving 12 bases between them. The CDR3 runs 15 residues. The germline V gene has CDR1 LGHNT and CDR2 FRNRAP. The CDR3 protein is CASGTRQVNTGELFF. The CDR3 DNA reads as TGTGCTAGTGGTACGCGACAGGTAAACACCGGGGAGCTGTTTTTT.

In DNA, the CDR3 is TGTGCCAGCAGCCAAACGAGTCGGGGGGGAAGTGAAGCTTTCTTT. Protein product: CASSQTSRGGSEAFF. This sequence joins TRBV4-2 and TRBJ1-1; possibly TRBD1 for D (5 bases). From germline, CDR1 is LGHNA and CDR2 YNFKEQ. V shed 2 bases and J shed 7 bases, with 17 bases lying between them. The CDR3 has 15 amino acids.

This chain joins TRBV28 and TRBJ1-5; 9 bases match TRBD1. Germline CDR1 and CDR2: MDHEN and SYDVKM. The CDR3 has 15 residues. J lost 7 bases, V lost 4 bases, and 8 bases had no gene match. The CDR3 here is CASSSPGQGLQPQHF. In nucleotides, the CDR3 is TGTGCCAGCAGTTCTCCGGGACAGGGCCTGCAGCCCCAGCATTTT.

The chain recombines TRBV7-9 with TRBJ2-7; a possible D gene is TRBD1 (6 bases). Trimming took off 5 bases at V and 5 bases at J, with 19 bases between the two ends. Germline V gene sequence: CDR1 SEHNR, CDR2 FQNEAQ (reference sequence). The CDR3 length is 15 residues. For the CDR3, the DNA is TGTGCCAGCAGCCCCAGGGGACATGAATCCAACGAGCAGTACTTC. Amino acid sequence: CASSPRGHESNEQYF.

The chain combines TRBV27 with TRBJ1-2; D possibly corresponds to TRBD1 (5 bases). This CDR3 has 13 residues. Germline V lookup: CDR1 MNHEY, CDR2 SMNVEV (reference sequence). The V and J ends lost 8 bases and 4 bases respectively, with 14 bases between them. CDR3 DNA sequence: TGTGCCAGCGGGGGAGGGCAGGGCTATGGCTACACCTTC. The encoded protein is CASGGGQGYGYTF.

This chain connects TRBV6-5 to TRBJ2-1; 9 bases fit TRBD2. After removal of 5 bases from V and 3 bases from J, the junction contained 5 bases not matched to a gene. The CDR3 extends over 15 amino acids. Germline V lookup: CDR1 MNHEY, CDR2 SVGAGI. CDR3 residues: CASSTRRGGYNEQFF. Written as DNA, the CDR3 is TGTGCCAGCAGTACTAGGCGGGGGGGCTACAATGAGCAGTTCTTC.

A single count supports this clone. The chain links TRBV6-5 to TRBJ1-1; no clear D gene. CDR3 length: 11 residues. Per the germline V gene, CDR1 is MNHEY and CDR2 is SVGAGI. The ends were cut back, 5 bases at V and 11 bases at J, with 12 bases in the middle. The CDR3 protein is CASSEASSAFF. CDR3 DNA: TGTGCCAGCAGTGAAGCGTCGTCCGCTTTCTTT.